The 5 T cell receptor beta chains below were found in one sample sequenced in a study of cytomegalovirus exposure and HLA in healthy donors. The PCR contained 60 Vbeta and 13 Jbeta primers. Repertoires were generated with immunoSEQ multiplex PCR, while TCRdb's copy carries only in-frame clones and drops some. The table for this sample gives about 34,000 clones. Source material: PBMCs. Every receptor here comes from a woman aged 35 to 49 in good health and CMV-seropositive.

The V call is TRBV6-5, the J call TRBJ1-4; tentative D call: TRBD1 (6 bases). Germline-derived CDR1 and CDR2 are MNHEY and SVGAGI. Trimming stripped 4 bases from V and 8 bases from J, with 14 bases between. This CDR3 comprises 14 residues. As DNA, the CDR3 is TGTGCCAGCAGTTTACAGGGTCGTGGGGAAAAACTGTTTTTT. This translates into CASSLQGRGEKLFF.

The CDR3 sequence is CAWTAGYTGELFF. The CDR3 DNA follows: TGTGCCTGGACGGCGGGATACACCGGGGAGCTGTTTTTT. V usage is TRBV30 and J usage is TRBJ2-2; possible D gene TRBD2, 6 bases. The CDR3 consists of 13 residues. V gave up 4 bases and J gave up 3 bases, with 9 bases separating them. Germline values: CDR1 GTSNPN, CDR2 SVGIG (reference sequence).

The gene calls are TRBV5-4 and TRBJ1-1, with D perhaps TRBD1 (6 bases). CDR3 size: 13 residues. The V end lost 3 bases, the J end lost 1 base, and 7 bases lay between the germline ends. Germline CDR1 is SGHNT and CDR2 is YYREEE (reference sequence). CDR3 DNA: TGTGCCAGCAGCTGGACAGCGAACACTGAAGCTTTCTTT. This sequence encodes CASSWTANTEAFF.

The J gene is TRBJ1-1, the V gene TRBV29-1, with D hard to call. Germline V gene data show CDR1 as SQVTM and CDR2 as ANQGSEA. Trimming left V 7 bases short and J 2 bases short, with 8 bases between. This CDR3 contains 11 residues. The CDR3 loop is CSAGVNTEAFF. The CDR3 DNA follows: TGCAGCGCCGGGGTAAACACTGAAGCTTTCTTT.

The J gene is TRBJ1-2, the V gene TRBV18; a weak D match, TRBD1 (5 bases). The CDR3 runs to 14 residues. Germline V gene sequence: CDR1 KGHSH, CDR2 LQKENI. V shed 3 bases and J shed 3 bases, with 11 bases lying between them. This CDR3 is CASSPTGVDYGYTF. The CDR3 nucleotides read TGTGCCAGCTCACCTACAGGAGTTGACTATGGCTACACCTTC.